This T cell receptor (beta chain) was obtained from a study of blood T cell repertoires in COVID-19. As for the study in general: Acute and convalescent COVID-19 specimens originated in the United States, Italy and Spain.

This table comes from immunoSEQ multiplex PCR, and its TCRdb copy is limited to in-frame clones, with some not included. The profile shows under 200,000 clones, over 75% of them singletons. This clone came up once. Trimming pared 7 bases from V and 2 bases from J, leaving 11 bases between. Germline CDR1 MNHEY, CDR2 SVGAGI. This CDR3 spans 14 amino acids. The rearrangement joins TRBV6-5 to TRBJ1-4; D gene ambiguous. Material for sequencing was peripheral blood. This receptor was identified in a man between 65 and 79 years old with active or convalescent COVID-19. CDR3 nucleotides: TGTGCCAGCATTCGAGGAGGGACTAATGAAAAACTGTTTTTT. Its translation is CASIRGGTNEKLFF.